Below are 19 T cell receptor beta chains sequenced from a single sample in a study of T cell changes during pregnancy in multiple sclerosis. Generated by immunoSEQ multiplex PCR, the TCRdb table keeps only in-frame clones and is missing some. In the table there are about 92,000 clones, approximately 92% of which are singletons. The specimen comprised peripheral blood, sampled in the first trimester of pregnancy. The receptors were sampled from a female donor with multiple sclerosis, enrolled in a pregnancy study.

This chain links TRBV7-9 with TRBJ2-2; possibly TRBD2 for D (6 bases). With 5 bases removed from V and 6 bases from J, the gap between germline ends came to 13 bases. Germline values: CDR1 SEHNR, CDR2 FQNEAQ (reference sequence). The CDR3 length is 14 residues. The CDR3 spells CASSTSSGPGELFF. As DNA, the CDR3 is TGTGCCAGCAGCACTAGCTCTGGGCCCGGGGAGCTGTTTTTT.

In DNA form, the CDR3 reads TGCGCCAGCAGCTTGGAGGCGGGATACAATGAGCAGTTCTTC. The encoded protein is CASSLEAGYNEQFF. This chain joins TRBV5-1 and TRBJ2-1, with a possible D match to TRBD2 (6 bases). The V end lost 0 bases, the J end lost 4 bases, and 8 bases lay between the germline ends. In germline, CDR1 is SGHRS, CDR2 YFSETQ. The CDR3 sequence is 14 residues long. Drawing the rest from reference TRBV5-1 and TRBJ2-1, the complete variable domain is KAGVTQTPRYLIKTRGQQVTLSCSPISGHRSVSWYQQTPGQGLQFLFEYFSETQRNKGNFPGRFSGRQFSNSRSEMNVSTLELGDSALYLCASSLEAGYNEQFFGPGTRLTVL.

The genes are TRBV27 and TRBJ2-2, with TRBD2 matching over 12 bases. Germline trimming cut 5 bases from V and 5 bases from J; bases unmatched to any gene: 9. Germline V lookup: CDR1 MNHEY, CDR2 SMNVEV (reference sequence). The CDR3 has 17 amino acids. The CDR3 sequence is CASSPRMLAGGTGELFF. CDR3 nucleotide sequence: TGTGCCAGCAGTCCACGCATGCTAGCGGGAGGGACCGGGGAGCTGTTTTTT.

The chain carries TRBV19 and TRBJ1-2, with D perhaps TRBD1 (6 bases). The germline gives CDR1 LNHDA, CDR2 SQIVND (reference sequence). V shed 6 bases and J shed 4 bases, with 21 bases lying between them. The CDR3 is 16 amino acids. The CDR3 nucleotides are TGTGCCAGTAGCCGAGGGACGGGGGGCGCTGGCTATGGCTACACCTTC. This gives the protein CASSRGTGGAGYGYTF.

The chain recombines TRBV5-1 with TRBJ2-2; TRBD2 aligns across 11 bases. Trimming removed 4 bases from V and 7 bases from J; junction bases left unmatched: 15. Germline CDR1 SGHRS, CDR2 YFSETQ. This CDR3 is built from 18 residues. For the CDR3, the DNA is TGCGCCAGCAGCCGATCATTAGCGGGAGGGCCTACGGGCGGGGAGCTGTTTTTT. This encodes CASSRSLAGGPTGGELFF.

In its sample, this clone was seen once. The CDR3 is CATSPGQKTEKLFF. Here the CDR3 DNA reads TGTGCCACCAGCCCGGGACAGAAAACAGAAAAACTGTTTTTT. J is TRBJ1-4 and V is TRBV15, with 7 bases fitting TRBD1. The V segment lost 5 bases and the J segment 8 bases; nucleotides outside the gene matches: 8. This CDR3 has 14 amino acids. CDR1 is LNHNV and CDR2 is YYDKDF in the germline V gene (reference sequence).

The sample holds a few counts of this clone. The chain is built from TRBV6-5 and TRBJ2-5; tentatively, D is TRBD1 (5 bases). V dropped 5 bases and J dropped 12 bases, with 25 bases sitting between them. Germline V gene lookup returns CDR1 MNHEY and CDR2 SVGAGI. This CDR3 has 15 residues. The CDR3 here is CASSNPGAASPTEYF. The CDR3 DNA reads TGTGCCAGCAGTAACCCTGGGGCAGCTTCTCCAACGGAGTACTTC.

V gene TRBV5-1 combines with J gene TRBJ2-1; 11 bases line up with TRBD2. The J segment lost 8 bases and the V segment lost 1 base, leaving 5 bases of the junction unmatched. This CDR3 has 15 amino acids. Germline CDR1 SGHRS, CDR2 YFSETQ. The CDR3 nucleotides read TGCGCCAGCAGCTTGACTAGCGGGAGATGGCATGAGCAGTTCTTC. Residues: CASSLTSGRWHEQFF.

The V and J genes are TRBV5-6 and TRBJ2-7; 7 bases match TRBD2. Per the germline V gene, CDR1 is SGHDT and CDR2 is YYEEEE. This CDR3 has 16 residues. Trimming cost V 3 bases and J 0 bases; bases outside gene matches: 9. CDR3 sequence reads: CASSSPLADTSYEQYF. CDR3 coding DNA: TGTGCCAGCAGCTCCCCCCTAGCGGATACCTCCTACGAGCAGTACTTC. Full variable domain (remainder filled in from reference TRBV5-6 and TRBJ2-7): DAGVTQSPTHLIKTRGQQVTLRCSPKSGHDTVSWYQQALGQGPQFIFQYYEEEERQRGNFPDRFSGHQFPNYSSELNVNALLLGDSALYLCASSSPLADTSYEQYFGPGTRLTVT.

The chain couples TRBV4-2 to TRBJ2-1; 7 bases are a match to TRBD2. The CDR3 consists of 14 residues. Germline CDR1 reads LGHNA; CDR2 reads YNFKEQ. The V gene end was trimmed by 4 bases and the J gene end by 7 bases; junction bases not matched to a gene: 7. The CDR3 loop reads CASSPRDYGNEQFF. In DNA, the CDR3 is TGTGCCAGCAGCCCTCGGGACTATGGGAATGAGCAGTTCTTC.

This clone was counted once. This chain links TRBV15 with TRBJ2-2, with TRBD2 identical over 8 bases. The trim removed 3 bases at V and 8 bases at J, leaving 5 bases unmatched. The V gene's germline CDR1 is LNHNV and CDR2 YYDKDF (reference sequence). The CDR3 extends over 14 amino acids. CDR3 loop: CATSSRASGGELFF. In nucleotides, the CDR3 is TGTGCCACCAGCAGTAGGGCTAGCGGGGGGGAGCTGTTTTTT.

The CDR3 bases are TGTGCCAGCAGTGTCGTCTACGAGCAGTACTTC. Amino acid sequence: CASSVVYEQYF. This sequence joins TRBV2 and TRBJ2-7; D remains unclear. The germline CDR1 and CDR2 sequences are SNHLY and FYNNEI. The CDR3 is 11 amino acids. Trimming shortened V by 4 bases and J by 3 bases, and 4 bases separated the two germline ends.

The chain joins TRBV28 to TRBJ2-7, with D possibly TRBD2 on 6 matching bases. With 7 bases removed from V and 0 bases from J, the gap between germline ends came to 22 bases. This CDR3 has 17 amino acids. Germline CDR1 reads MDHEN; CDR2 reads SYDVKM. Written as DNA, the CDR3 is TGTGCCAGCAACACCTTTAGGGGTCGGGAGAGCTCCTACGAGCAGTACTTC. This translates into CASNTFRGRESSYEQYF.

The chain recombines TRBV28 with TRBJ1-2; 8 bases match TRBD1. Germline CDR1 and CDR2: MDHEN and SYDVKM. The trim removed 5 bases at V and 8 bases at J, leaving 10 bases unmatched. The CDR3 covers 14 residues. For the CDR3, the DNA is TGTGCCAGCAGTCCCCCAACAGGGGGGCAGGGCTACACCTTC. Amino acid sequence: CASSPPTGGQGYTF.

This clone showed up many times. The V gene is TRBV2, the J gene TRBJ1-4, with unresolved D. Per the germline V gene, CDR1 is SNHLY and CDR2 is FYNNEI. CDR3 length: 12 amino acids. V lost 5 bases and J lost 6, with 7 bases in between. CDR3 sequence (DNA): TGTGCCAGCAGTCGAACAGATGAAAAACTGTTTTTT. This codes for CASSRTDEKLFF.

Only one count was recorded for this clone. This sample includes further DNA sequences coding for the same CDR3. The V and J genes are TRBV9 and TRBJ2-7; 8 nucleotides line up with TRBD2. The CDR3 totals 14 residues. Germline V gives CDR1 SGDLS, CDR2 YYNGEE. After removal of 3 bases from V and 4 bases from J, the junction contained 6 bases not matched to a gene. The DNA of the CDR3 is TGTGCCAGCAGCGCGAGCGGGAGTGGGTACGAGCAGTACTTC. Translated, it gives CASSASGSGYEQYF.

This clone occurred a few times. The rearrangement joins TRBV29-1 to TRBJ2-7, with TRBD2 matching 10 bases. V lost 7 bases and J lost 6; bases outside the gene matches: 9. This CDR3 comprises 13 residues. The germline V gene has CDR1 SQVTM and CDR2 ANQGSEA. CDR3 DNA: TGCAGCGCTAGACTAGCGGGCGCTTCCGAGCAGTACTTC. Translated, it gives CSARLAGASEQYF.

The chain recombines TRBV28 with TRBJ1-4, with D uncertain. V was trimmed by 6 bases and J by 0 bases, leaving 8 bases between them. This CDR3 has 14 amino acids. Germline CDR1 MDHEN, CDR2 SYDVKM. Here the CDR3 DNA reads TGTGCCAGCAGCTGGACTGCAACTAATGAAAAACTGTTTTTT. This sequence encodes CASSWTATNEKLFF.

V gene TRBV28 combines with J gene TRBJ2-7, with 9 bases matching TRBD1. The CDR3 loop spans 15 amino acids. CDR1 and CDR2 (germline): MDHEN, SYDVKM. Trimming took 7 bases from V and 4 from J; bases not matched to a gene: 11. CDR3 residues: CASTFGTGLVYEQYF. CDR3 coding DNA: TGTGCCAGCACCTTCGGGACAGGGCTTGTGTACGAGCAGTACTTC.